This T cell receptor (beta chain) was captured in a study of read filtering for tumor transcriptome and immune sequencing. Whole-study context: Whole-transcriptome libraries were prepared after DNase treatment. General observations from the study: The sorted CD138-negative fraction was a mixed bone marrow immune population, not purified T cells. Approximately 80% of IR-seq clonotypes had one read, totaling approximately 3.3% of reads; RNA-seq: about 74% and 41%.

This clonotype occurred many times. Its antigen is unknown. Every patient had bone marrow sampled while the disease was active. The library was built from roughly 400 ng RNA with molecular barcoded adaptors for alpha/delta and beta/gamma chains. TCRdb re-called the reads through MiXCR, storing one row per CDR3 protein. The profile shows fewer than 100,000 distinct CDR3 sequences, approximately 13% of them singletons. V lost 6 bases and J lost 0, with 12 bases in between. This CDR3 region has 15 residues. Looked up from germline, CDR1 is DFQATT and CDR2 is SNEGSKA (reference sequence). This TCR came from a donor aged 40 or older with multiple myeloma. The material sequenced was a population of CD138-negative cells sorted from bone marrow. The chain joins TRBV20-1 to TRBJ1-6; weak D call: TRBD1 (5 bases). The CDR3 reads CSARDAISYNSPLHF. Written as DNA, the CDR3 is TGCAGTGCCCGGGACGCAATCTCCTATAATTCACCCCTCCACTTT.